A selection of T cell receptor beta chains follows, all from one sample in a study of blood T cell repertoires in COVID-19. Generated by immunoSEQ multiplex PCR, the TCRdb table keeps only in-frame clones and is missing some. The table lists just over 350,000 clones, roughly 90% of them singletons. Sequenced input: peripheral blood. Receptors were obtained from a woman aged 60-75 years with COVID-19, enrolled during active disease. CDR3s include the opening cysteine and the closing phenylalanine or tryptophan. Fields, in order: clone size, V gene, J gene, D gene, CDR3 DNA, CDR3 protein. The D gene is left open where the match is weak. Size is omitted from some rows. Given values are once, few, many or a class for expanded clones.

>once|TRBV2|TRBJ1-2|NA
TGTGCCAGCAGTGAAGGAAAATTGCAGGGCCTAGGCAATGGCTACACCTTC
CASSEGKLQGLGNGYTF
>NA|TRBV19|TRBJ1-4|NA
TGTGCCAGTACCAAAAGGGGTTCAACTAATGAAAAACTGTTTTTT
CASTKRGSTNEKLFF
>NA|TRBV27|TRBJ2-7|TRBD1
TGTGCCAGCAGTTTAGGATCGGGACAGGTAAACTACGAGCAGTACTTC
CASSLGSGQVNYEQYF
>NA|TRBV19|TRBJ1-2|TRBD1
TGTGCCAGTACCTCCGAAGACAGGGTCAATGGCTACACCTTC
CASTSEDRVNGYTF
>NA|TRBV6-5|TRBJ2-7|TRBD1
TGTGCCAGCAGACCTTTTGGGACAGGGTCCCACGAGCAGTACTTC
CASRPFGTGSHEQYF
>NA|TRBV11-2|TRBJ2-5|NA
TGTGCCAGCAGTTCAAGAGAGGCTCGAGAGACCCAGTACTTC
CASSSREARETQYF
>NA|TRBV9|TRBJ1-2|TRBD1
TGTGCCAGCAGCACAGCCCCTAGGACAGGGGGCGGCTACACCTTC
CASSTAPRTGGGYTF
>NA|TRBV7-9|TRBJ1-2|NA
TGTGCCAGCAGCTGGGGCGGCTACACCTTC
CASSWGGYTF
>NA|TRBV7-3|TRBJ1-1|NA
TGTGCCAGCAGCCGGGACTCCGAGGGCACTGAAGCTTTCTTT
CASSRDSEGTEAFF
>once|TRBV7-8|TRBJ2-7|TRBD1
TGTGCCAGCAGCTTCGGGACAGCTTTTGGGTCAGATTACGAGCAGTACTTC
CASSFGTAFGSDYEQYF
>NA|TRBV6-2/TRBV6-3|TRBJ1-1|TRBD1
TGTGCCAGCAGTTTGGACAGGGGGGGGACTGAAGCTTTCTTT
CASSLDRGGTEAFF
>NA|TRBV14|TRBJ2-7|TRBD1
TGTGCCAGCAGCCGGGGACAGTTAGGATCCTACGAGCAGTACTTC
CASSRGQLGSYEQYF
>NA|TRBV5-4|TRBJ2-7|NA
TGTGCCAGCAGCTTGCAGACTAGAGGCGAGCAGTACTTC
CASSLQTRGEQYF
>NA|TRBV13|TRBJ1-5|TRBD1
TGTGCCAGCAGCTTAGGACAGGGGGCGCAGCCCCAGCATTTT
CASSLGQGAQPQHF
>once|TRBV24-1|TRBJ2-1|TRBD2
TGTGCCACCAGTGATTTCTACGGGACTAGCGGGGGGGCCTCCTACAATGAGCAGTTCTTC
CATSDFYGTSGGASYNEQFF
>NA|TRBV20-1|TRBJ1-4|NA
TGCAGTGCTAGTGGCGGAGGGCCTCGGGAAAAACTGTTTTTT
CSASGGGPREKLFF
>NA|TRBV4-3|TRBJ2-6|NA
TGCGCCAGCAGCCGCGTACTACAGGACGCTGGGGCCAACGTCCTGACTTTC
CASSRVLQDAGANVLTF
>few|TRBV10-3|TRBJ2-3|NA
TGTGCCATCAAGGAGGGTAGCACAGATACGCAGTATTTT
CAIKEGSTDTQYF
>NA|TRBV3-1/TRBV3-2|TRBJ1-2|TRBD1
TGTGCCAGCAGGGGGACAGGGCTCTATGGCTACACCTTC
CASRGTGLYGYTF
>NA|TRBV9|TRBJ1-2|TRBD1
TGTGCCAGCAGCCCCTGGACAGGTGATAATGGCTACACCTTC
CASSPWTGDNGYTF
>NA|TRBV5-1|TRBJ2-7|TRBD1
TGCGCCAGCAGCCCCCCGGACAGGGCCACCGAGCAGTACTTC
CASSPPDRATEQYF
>NA|TRBV2|TRBJ1-3|NA
TGTGCCAGCAGTGAGTGGAGCTCTGGAAACACCATATATTTT
CASSEWSSGNTIYF
>NA|TRBV11-3|TRBJ1-1|TRBD1
TGTGCCAGCAGCCGCGGACAGGGGGAAACTGAAGCTTTCTTT
CASSRGQGETEAFF
>NA|TRBV9|TRBJ2-1|TRBD2
TGTGCCAGCAGCGAAACTAGCGGGCCATCCTACAATGAGCAGTTCTTC
CASSETSGPSYNEQFF
>NA|TRBV13|TRBJ1-4|TRBD1
TGTGCCAGCAGCCTAGGGACAGTCAACTATAATGAAAAACTGTTTTTT
CASSLGTVNYNEKLFF